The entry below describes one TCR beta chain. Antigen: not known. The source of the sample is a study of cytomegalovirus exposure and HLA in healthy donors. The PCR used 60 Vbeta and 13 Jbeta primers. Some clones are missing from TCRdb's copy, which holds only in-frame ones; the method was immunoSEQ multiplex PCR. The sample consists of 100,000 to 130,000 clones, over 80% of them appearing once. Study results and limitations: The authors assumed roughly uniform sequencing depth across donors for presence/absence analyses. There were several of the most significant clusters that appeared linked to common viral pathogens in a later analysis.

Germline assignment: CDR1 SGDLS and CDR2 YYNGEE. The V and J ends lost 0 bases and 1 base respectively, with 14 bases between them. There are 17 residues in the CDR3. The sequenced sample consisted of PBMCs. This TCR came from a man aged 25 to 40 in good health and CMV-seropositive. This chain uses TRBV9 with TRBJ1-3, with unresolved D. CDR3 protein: CASSVAHDTVSGNTIYF. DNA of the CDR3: TGTGCCAGCAGCGTAGCTCACGACACAGTGTCTGGAAACACCATATATTTT.